Listed below are T cell receptor beta chains from one sample, sequenced in a study of CD8+CD57+ T cells in acquired aplastic anemia. TCRdb reanalysed the reads using MiXCR and keeps one entry per CDR3 protein. The sample lists 150,000 to 200,000 distinct CDR3 sequences; around 45% were seen once. Material for sequencing was sorted CD4+, CD8+, or CD8+CD57+ T cells (not recorded which) from PBMCs. These receptors were collected from a human donor in good health. CDR3s include the opening cysteine and the closing phenylalanine or tryptophan. Fields, in order: CDR3 protein, CDR3 DNA, D gene, J gene, clone size, V gene. D genes are given only for firm matches. Clone size appears in some rows only: once, few, many, or a class for an expanded clone.

cdr3_aa: CASSIQGNSPLHF
cdr3_nt: TGTGCCAGTAGTATTCAAGGGAATTCACCCCTCCACTTT
d_call: NA
j_call: TRBJ1-6
clone_size: many
v_call: TRBV19

cdr3_aa: CASSPGAGGPDTQYF
cdr3_nt: TGTGCCAGCAGCCCGGGGGCGGGAGGGCCGGATACGCAGTATTTT
d_call: TRBD2
j_call: TRBJ2-3
clone_size: few
v_call: TRBV11-2

cdr3_aa: CASSLDGLRNQPQHF
cdr3_nt: TGTGCCAGCAGCTTGGACGGGTTAAGGAATCAGCCCCAGCATTTT
d_call: NA
j_call: TRBJ1-5
clone_size: many
v_call: TRBV5-5

cdr3_aa: CASSLLGQGMGEQYF
cdr3_nt: TGTGCCAGCAGCTTATTGGGACAGGGGATGGGCGAGCAGTACTTC
d_call: TRBD1
j_call: TRBJ2-7
clone_size: NA
v_call: TRBV7-3

cdr3_aa: CASSSGTRTGELFF
cdr3_nt: TGTGCCAGCAGTTCCGGGACTAGAACCGGGGAGCTGTTTTTT
d_call: TRBD2
j_call: TRBJ2-2
clone_size: NA
v_call: TRBV9

cdr3_aa: CGARVGFQETQYF
cdr3_nt: TGCGGTGCTAGGGTCGGCTTCCAAGAGACCCAGTACTTC
d_call: NA
j_call: TRBJ2-5
clone_size: few
v_call: TRBV20-1

cdr3_aa: CASSAEPTDYGYTF
cdr3_nt: TGCGCCAGCAGCGCTGAACCGACAGACTATGGCTACACCTTC
d_call: NA
j_call: TRBJ1-2
clone_size: NA
v_call: TRBV5-1

cdr3_aa: CASQQAGELFF
cdr3_nt: TGTGCCAGTCAACAGGCCGGGGAGCTGTTTTTT
d_call: NA
j_call: TRBJ2-2
clone_size: NA
v_call: TRBV19

cdr3_aa: CAWRNGVSSYNSPLHF
cdr3_nt: TGTGCCTGGAGGAACGGGGTTAGCTCCTATAATTCACCCCTCCACTTT
d_call: NA
j_call: TRBJ1-6
clone_size: NA
v_call: TRBV30

cdr3_aa: CSVPGAGNTIYF
cdr3_nt: TGCAGCGTACCAGGGGCTGGAAACACCATATATTTT
d_call: NA
j_call: TRBJ1-3
clone_size: medium-sized
v_call: TRBV29-1

cdr3_aa: CSATGLAGETQYF
cdr3_nt: TGCAGTGCTACGGGACTAGCGGGGGAGACCCAGTACTTC
d_call: TRBD2
j_call: TRBJ2-5
clone_size: few
v_call: TRBV20-1

cdr3_aa: CASSEVDNYGYTF
cdr3_nt: TGTGCCAGCAGTGAAGTGGATAACTATGGCTACACCTTC
d_call: NA
j_call: TRBJ1-2
clone_size: many
v_call: TRBV2

cdr3_aa: CASRPSSYEQYF
cdr3_nt: TGTGCCAGCAGGCCCAGCTCCTACGAGCAGTACTTC
d_call: NA
j_call: TRBJ2-7
clone_size: many
v_call: TRBV2

cdr3_aa: CASSQVGRGGKNIQYF
cdr3_nt: TGCGCCAGCAGCCAAGTCGGAAGAGGGGGCAAAAACATTCAGTACTTC
d_call: NA
j_call: TRBJ2-4
clone_size: few
v_call: TRBV4-1

cdr3_aa: CASSYRTGAETQYF
cdr3_nt: TGTGCCAGCAGTTACCGGACAGGGGCAGAGACCCAGTACTTC
d_call: TRBD1
j_call: TRBJ2-5
clone_size: few
v_call: TRBV6-2/TRBV6-3

cdr3_aa: CASRKSGASTDTQYF
cdr3_nt: TGTGCCAGCAGAAAAAGCGGGGCTAGCACAGATACGCAGTATTTT
d_call: TRBD2
j_call: TRBJ2-3
clone_size: many
v_call: TRBV2

cdr3_aa: CSVDVERSRGYTF
cdr3_nt: TGCAGCGTTGATGTCGAGAGGAGCAGAGGCTACACCTTC
d_call: NA
j_call: TRBJ1-2
clone_size: NA
v_call: TRBV29-1

cdr3_aa: CSAINREANLVAFF
cdr3_nt: TGCAGTGCTATCAACCGGGAGGCAAATCTGGTAGCTTTCTTT
d_call: NA
j_call: TRBJ1-1
clone_size: many
v_call: TRBV20-1

cdr3_aa: CASSLFSSNQPQHF
cdr3_nt: TGTGCCAGCAGCTTATTTTCTAGCAATCAGCCCCAGCATTTT
d_call: NA
j_call: TRBJ1-5
clone_size: many
v_call: TRBV7-2

cdr3_aa: CASSSDRDEQYF
cdr3_nt: TGTGCCAGCAGCTCGGACCGGGACGAGCAGTACTTC
d_call: NA
j_call: TRBJ2-7
clone_size: few
v_call: TRBV11-2

cdr3_aa: CASSARDGTEAFF
cdr3_nt: TGTGCCAGCAGTGCCCGGGACGGCACTGAAGCTTTCTTT
d_call: NA
j_call: TRBJ1-1
clone_size: NA
v_call: TRBV6-4

cdr3_aa: CSARDLDGLDSYEQYF
cdr3_nt: TGCAGTGCTAGAGATCTCGACGGACTCGATTCCTACGAGCAGTACTTC
d_call: NA
j_call: TRBJ2-7
clone_size: NA
v_call: TRBV20-1

cdr3_aa: CASKLTGSRQFF
cdr3_nt: TGCGCCAGCAAACTAACGGGTTCGAGGCAGTTCTTC
d_call: NA
j_call: TRBJ2-1
clone_size: NA
v_call: TRBV5-1

cdr3_aa: CASRVKDTQYF
cdr3_nt: TGTGCCAGCAGGGTCAAAGATACGCAGTATTTT
d_call: NA
j_call: TRBJ2-3
clone_size: NA
v_call: TRBV2

cdr3_aa: CSAVTGASTDTQYF
cdr3_nt: TGCAGTGCGGTGACAGGGGCTAGCACAGATACGCAGTATTTT
d_call: TRBD1
j_call: TRBJ2-3
clone_size: NA
v_call: TRBV20-1

cdr3_aa: CSARAHLGDEQYF
cdr3_nt: TGCAGTGCTAGAGCCCACCTAGGGGACGAGCAGTACTTC
d_call: NA
j_call: TRBJ2-7
clone_size: many
v_call: TRBV20-1

cdr3_aa: CASSKLDPAGYTF
cdr3_nt: TGTGCCAGTAGTAAGTTAGATCCCGCCGGCTACACCTTC
d_call: NA
j_call: TRBJ1-2
clone_size: NA
v_call: TRBV19

cdr3_aa: CAISVATQSYEQYF
cdr3_nt: TGTGCCATCAGTGTGGCAACCCAATCCTACGAGCAGTACTTC
d_call: NA
j_call: TRBJ2-7
clone_size: few
v_call: TRBV10-3

cdr3_aa: CASSVGARVSSEQYF
cdr3_nt: TGTGCCAGCAGCGTAGGGGCGAGAGTCTCTTCCGAACAGTACTTC
d_call: NA
j_call: TRBJ2-7
clone_size: NA
v_call: TRBV9

cdr3_aa: CASRWGATDTQYF
cdr3_nt: TGTGCCAGTCGTTGGGGGGCCACAGATACGCAGTATTTT
d_call: NA
j_call: TRBJ2-3
clone_size: NA
v_call: TRBV19

cdr3_aa: CASPQQFF
cdr3_nt: TGTGCCAGCCCCCAGCAGTTCTTC
d_call: NA
j_call: TRBJ2-1
clone_size: few
v_call: TRBV7-9

cdr3_aa: CASSLSGGETQYF
cdr3_nt: TGTGCCAGCAGCCTCTCCGGGGGAGAGACCCAGTACTTC
d_call: NA
j_call: TRBJ2-5
clone_size: many
v_call: TRBV3-1

cdr3_aa: CASSQEGSSYNEQFF
cdr3_nt: TGTGCCAGCAGCCAAGAAGGTTCGAGCTACAATGAGCAGTTCTTC
d_call: NA
j_call: TRBJ2-1
clone_size: NA
v_call: TRBV3-1

cdr3_aa: CSARAEQGYTF
cdr3_nt: TGCAGTGCTAGAGCTGAACAAGGCTACACCTTC
d_call: NA
j_call: TRBJ1-2
clone_size: many
v_call: TRBV20-1

cdr3_aa: CASSQDWGNTGELFF
cdr3_nt: TGCGCCAGCAGCCAAGATTGGGGAAACACCGGGGAGCTGTTTTTT
d_call: NA
j_call: TRBJ2-2
clone_size: NA
v_call: TRBV4-1

cdr3_aa: CAIRPGLAIDTQYF
cdr3_nt: TGTGCCATACGTCCGGGACTTGCCATAGATACGCAGTATTTT
d_call: NA
j_call: TRBJ2-3
clone_size: few
v_call: TRBV10-3

cdr3_aa: CASSLLSQTEAFF
cdr3_nt: TGTGCCAGCAGCTTACTAAGCCAAACTGAAGCTTTCTTT
d_call: NA
j_call: TRBJ1-1
clone_size: NA
v_call: TRBV7-3

cdr3_aa: CASRSADTQYF
cdr3_nt: TGCGCCAGCCGCTCCGCAGATACGCAGTATTTT
d_call: NA
j_call: TRBJ2-3
clone_size: NA
v_call: TRBV10-2

cdr3_aa: CASKMLGEKAFF
cdr3_nt: TGCGCCAGCAAAATGTTAGGCGAGAAAGCTTTCTTT
d_call: NA
j_call: TRBJ1-1
clone_size: once
v_call: TRBV4-1

cdr3_aa: CASSARQGGTGELFF
cdr3_nt: TGTGCCAGCAGCGCCAGACAGGGGGGGACCGGGGAGCTGTTTTTT
d_call: TRBD1
j_call: TRBJ2-2
clone_size: many
v_call: TRBV9